Reported below is one T cell receptor beta chain. Antigen: not known. Profiling relied on immunoSEQ multiplex PCR, and the TCRdb table lists in-frame clones only, not all of them. The profile covers tens of thousands of clones, with approximately 94% appearing a single time and about 0.38% taken by the ten largest. The record originates from a study of graft-versus-host responses after intestinal transplantation. The trim removed 10 bases at V and 6 bases at J, leaving 6 bases unmatched. There are 14 residues in the CDR3. The germline V gene encodes CDR1 MNHEY and CDR2 SVGAGI. The source material was unstimulated CD4+ T cells sorted from spleen or lymph node cells, sampled before transplant. The V and J genes are TRBV6-5 and TRBJ2-3; 14 bases are shared with TRBD2. The TCR sequence derives from a human donor who was the organ donor for an intestinal transplant. DNA of the CDR3: TGTGCCACCAGACTAGCGGGGGGGTTTGATACGCAGTATTTT. It codes for CATRLAGGFDTQYF.